The T cell receptor (beta chain) described here comes from a study of T-cell memory formation after mild COVID-19. TCRdb redid the calling of the 5' RACE reads with MiXCR, one entry per CDR3 protein. The repertoire holds 100,000 or so distinct CDR3 sequences, 11% seen once, with more than 35% in the top ten. The CDR3 covers 16 residues. The germline V gene encodes CDR1 SGHDT and CDR2 YYEEEE. Trimming stripped 0 bases from V and 0 bases from J, with 10 bases between. This clonotype was observed at least ten times. Input material: PBMCs or a T cell subset sorted from them (not recorded which). The receptor was isolated from a man between 18 and 35 years old who had mild COVID-19 (a few samples of this study predate the infection). Cell type and time point are not known. The chain carries TRBV5-6 and TRBJ2-1; possibly TRBD2 for D (6 bases). The CDR3 nucleotides are TGTGCCAGCAGCTTGGGTGCGGGAAGCTCCTACAATGAGCAGTTCTTC. This sequence encodes CASSLGAGSSYNEQFF.